This T cell receptor beta chain comes out of a study of OX40 agonist ivuxolimab in advanced cancers. Overall study context: Partial responses, seen in three patients, involved one hepatocellular carcinoma and two cutaneous melanomas. Study results and caveats: Averaging showed that CD8+ T cells had more expanded clones than CD4+ did.

The ends were cut back, 5 bases at V and 9 bases at J, with 17 bases in the middle. This CDR3 contains 14 residues. Germline CDR1 and CDR2: SGHTA and FQGNSA. Sequenced by immunoSEQ multiplex PCR; TCRdb stores in-frame clones only, minus some. The data show tens of thousands of clones, with 70% to 90% seen just once and approximately 2% held by the top ten. About this clone: Its specificity is unknown.

Patients were excluded for autoimmune disease history or systemic immunosuppression. Sampling times: baseline, cycle 4 day 1, cycle 7 day 1. The sequence was obtained from an adult with an advanced solid tumor such as melanoma, head and neck, liver or kidney cancer. The chain recombines TRBV7-2 with TRBJ2-1; TRBD1 is a possible D gene (5 bases). Specimen: CD4+ or CD8+ T cells sorted from blood, collected in a trial of the OX40 agonist ivuxolimab. The CDR3 region has the DNA TGTGCCAGCAGCGTTTACAGGAACCCGGGTGAGCAGTTCTTC. It codes for CASSVYRNPGEQFF.